The 16 T cell receptor beta chains presented below share a single source sample, sequenced in a study of shared clonotypes between healthy human individuals. TCRdb keeps only in-frame clones here, not all; method: immunoSEQ multiplex PCR. The data contain approximately 480,000 clones, almost 80% of them singletons. Sequenced input: PBMCs. Receptors were obtained from a middle-aged woman in good health. Some clones in this sample may be carry-over from other donors' samples.

The rearrangement joins TRBV5-1 to TRBJ2-5, with D perhaps TRBD2 (5 bases). The assigned J gene may be wrong: the sequence end matches TRBJ2-7 better. The germline CDR1 and CDR2 sequences are SGHRS and YFSETQ. This CDR3 is built from 14 residues. The CDR3: CASSLDGSYYEQYF. CDR3 bases: TGCGCCAGCAGCTTGGATGGGAGTTACTACGAGCAGTACTTC.

The V and J genes are TRBV7-9 and TRBJ2-1; 11 positions match TRBD2. Germline CDR1 SEHNR, CDR2 FQNEAQ (reference sequence). J gave up 3 bases and V 1 base, and 5 bases lay outside the gene matches. The CDR3 length is 17 residues. DNA for the CDR3: TGTGCCAGCAGCTTAGATTTTAGCGGGAGGGTCTACAATGAGCAGTTCTTC. The encoded protein is CASSLDFSGRVYNEQFF.

This clone was counted only a few times. The gene calls are TRBV10-3 and TRBJ1-4; D gene uncertain. CDR1 and CDR2 from the germline V gene are ENHRY and SYGVKD. V was trimmed by 0 bases and J by 0 bases, leaving 5 bases between them. This CDR3 region has 15 residues. Here the CDR3 reads CAISESAATNEKLFF. The CDR3 DNA reads as TGTGCCATCAGTGAGTCTGCGGCAACTAATGAAAAACTGTTTTTT.

The rearrangement links TRBV7-2 to TRBJ2-1, with 12 bases fitting TRBD2. Germline loops: CDR1 SGHTA, CDR2 FQGNSA. This CDR3 region has 16 residues. Losses at the gene ends were 4 bases for V and 7 bases for J; bases not matched to a gene: 8. Written as DNA, the CDR3 is TGTGCCAGCAGCTGGGAGGGACTAGCGGGCGGGAATGAGCAGTTCTTC. This sequence encodes CASSWEGLAGGNEQFF.

The rearrangement joins TRBV5-4 to TRBJ2-6; 8 bases are a match to TRBD1. The CDR3 consists of 18 residues. The germline V gene encodes CDR1 SGHNT and CDR2 YYREEE (reference sequence). Trimming took 4 bases from V and 0 from J; bases not matched to a gene: 9. CDR3 sequence: CASSAGQGRPSGANVLTF. The CDR3 DNA sequence: TGTGCCAGCAGCGCAGGACAGGGACGGCCCTCTGGGGCCAACGTCCTGACTTTC.

This chain links TRBV5-6 with TRBJ2-3, with D unclear. The V and J ends lost 8 bases and 0 bases respectively, with 16 bases between them. Germline CDR1 reads SGHDT; CDR2 reads YYEEEE. This CDR3 has 15 residues. The CDR3 coding sequence is TGTGCCAGTACTTTCTTAGAAACTAGCACAGATACGCAGTATTTT. It is translated as CASTFLETSTDTQYF.

This clone has more than one count but fewer than ten. The germline gene is not matched at one end of the junction; a read error may be the cause. The CDR3 DNA reads TGTGCTAGCAGCTTGGATGGGACAGGGGGAGAGACCCAGTACTTC. Amino acids: CASSLDGTGGETQYF. The chain is built from TRBV7-7 and TRBJ2-5; 11 nucleotides agree with TRBD1. The V gene's germline CDR1 is SSHAT and CDR2 FNYEAQ (reference sequence). CDR3 size: 15 residues.

This clone was recorded once. A far bigger clonotype differs at one base, so this is likely a read error. The gene calls are TRBV5-5 and TRBJ1-2; D is ambiguous. V dropped 3 bases and J dropped 8 bases, with 14 bases sitting between them. Per germline, CDR1 SGHKS and CDR2 YYEKEE (reference sequence). The CDR3 runs to 13 residues. This CDR3 is CASSSEEKRGYTF. CDR3 DNA sequence: TGTGCCAGCAGCTCGGAGGAGAAGAGGGGCTACACCTTC.

The chain combines TRBV7-9 with TRBJ2-2; TRBD2 matches at 7 bases. The ends lost 1 base at V and 1 base at J; junction bases unmatched: 0. CDR1 and CDR2 from the germline V gene are SEHNR and FQNEAQ (reference sequence). This CDR3 comprises 15 residues. The CDR3 bases are TGTGCCAGCAGCTTAGTAGCGGGGAACACCGGGGAGCTGTTTTTT. Translation gives CASSLVAGNTGELFF.

The table lists this clone with a few counts. Since a far larger clone is one base different, this is likely a read error. The identical CDR3 is also encoded by other nucleotide sequences in the sample. V and J are TRBV7-2 and TRBJ1-1, with D unclear. The CDR3 runs to 12 residues. Germline lookup yields CDR1 SGHTA and CDR2 FQGNSA. The V gene lost 3 bases and the J gene lost 0 bases, with 2 bases spanning the gap. Written as DNA, the CDR3 is TGTGCCAGCAGCTTGATGAACACTGAAGCTTTCTTT. Encoded protein: CASSLMNTEAFF.

The table lists this clone with a few counts. V gene TRBV5-4 combines with J gene TRBJ2-7; maybe TRBD2 (5 bases). Trimming took 4 bases from V and 1 from J, leaving 12 bases between them. This CDR3 is 14 amino acids long. The germline V gene has CDR1 SGHNT and CDR2 YYREEE (reference sequence). CDR3 region: CASSRSTGSYEQYF. The CDR3, as DNA: TGTGCCAGCAGCCGCTCAACGGGGTCCTACGAGCAGTACTTC.

The rearrangement uses TRBV29-1 and TRBJ2-2; D uncertain. CDR1 and CDR2 (germline): SQVTM, ANQGSEA. Trimming left V 7 bases short and J 3 bases short, with 15 bases between. The CDR3 extends over 14 amino acids. CDR3 coding DNA: TGCAGCGCCTCTAAAAACGCGGACACCGGGGAGCTGTTTTTT. Translation: CSASKNADTGELFF.

The V and J genes are TRBV28 and TRBJ2-3; perhaps TRBD1 as D (5 bases). This CDR3 comprises 15 residues. V gave up 6 bases and J gave up 0 bases, with 13 bases separating them. Germline assignment: CDR1 MDHEN and CDR2 SYDVKM. CDR3 protein: CASSPRVRSTDTQYF. In DNA, the CDR3 is TGTGCCAGCAGCCCCAGGGTACGAAGCACAGATACGCAGTATTTT. Filled out from reference TRBV28 and TRBJ2-3, the complete variable domain reads DVKVTQSSRYLVKRTGEKVFLECVQDMDHENMFWYRQDPGLGLRLIYFSYDVKMKEKGDIPEGYSVSREKKERFSLILESASTNQTSMYLCASSPRVRSTDTQYFGPGTRLTVL.

CDR3 in amino acids: CASSRTHRVDNEQYF. CDR3 coding DNA: TGCGCCAGCAGCCGGACACACAGGGTGGACAACGAGCAGTACTTC. This chain connects TRBV4-1 to TRBJ2-7, with D tentatively TRBD1 (6 bases). Trimming took off 4 bases at V and 5 bases at J, with 18 bases between the two ends. Germline loops: CDR1 MGHRA, CDR2 YSYEKL. This CDR3 spans 15 amino acids.

There are a few counts of this clone. The chain employs TRBV7-3 and TRBJ2-2; weak D call: TRBD2 (6 bases). Germline lookup yields CDR1 SGHTA and CDR2 FQGTGA. The CDR3 has 16 amino acids. Trimming cost V 5 bases and J 3 bases, with 16 bases left between them. Here the CDR3 DNA reads TGTGCCAGCAGCCCCCGAGGGGACTTTTACACCGGGGAGCTGTTTTTT. Translated: CASSPRGDFYTGELFF.

This chain uses TRBV5-6 with TRBJ1-3; possible D gene TRBD1, 6 bases. Germline V gene data show CDR1 as SGHDT and CDR2 as YYEEEE. The CDR3 is made up of 13 amino acids. The V end lost 5 bases, the J end lost 4 bases, and 10 bases lay between the germline ends. The CDR3 protein is CASSRTAGNTIYF. CDR3 DNA sequence: TGTGCCAGCAGTCGGACAGCCGGAAACACCATATATTTT.